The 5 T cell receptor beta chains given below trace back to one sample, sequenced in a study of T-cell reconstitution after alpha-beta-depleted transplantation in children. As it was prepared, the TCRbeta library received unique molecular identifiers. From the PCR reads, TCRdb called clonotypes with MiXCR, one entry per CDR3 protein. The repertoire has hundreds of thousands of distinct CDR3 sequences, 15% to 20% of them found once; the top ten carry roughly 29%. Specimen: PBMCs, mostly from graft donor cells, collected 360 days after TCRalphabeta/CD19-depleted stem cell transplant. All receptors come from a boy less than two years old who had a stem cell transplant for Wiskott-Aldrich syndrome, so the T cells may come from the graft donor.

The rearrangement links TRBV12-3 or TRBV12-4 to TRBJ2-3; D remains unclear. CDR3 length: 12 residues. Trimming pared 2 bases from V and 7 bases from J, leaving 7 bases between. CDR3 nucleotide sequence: TGTGCCAGCAGTTTAACGGAATATACGCAGTATTTT. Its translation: CASSLTEYTQYF.

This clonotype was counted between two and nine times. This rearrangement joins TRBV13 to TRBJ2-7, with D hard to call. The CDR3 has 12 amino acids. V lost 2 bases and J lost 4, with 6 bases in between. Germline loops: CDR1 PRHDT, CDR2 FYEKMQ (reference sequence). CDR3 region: CASSLLQYEQYF. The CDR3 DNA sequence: TGTGCCAGCAGCTTACTGCAGTACGAGCAGTACTTC. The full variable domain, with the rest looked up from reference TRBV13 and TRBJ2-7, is AAGVIQSPRHLIKEKRETATLKCYPIPRHDTVYWYQQGPGQDPQFLISFYEKMQSDKGSIPDRFSAQQFSDYHSELNMSSLELGDSALYFCASSLLQYEQYFGPGTRLTVT.

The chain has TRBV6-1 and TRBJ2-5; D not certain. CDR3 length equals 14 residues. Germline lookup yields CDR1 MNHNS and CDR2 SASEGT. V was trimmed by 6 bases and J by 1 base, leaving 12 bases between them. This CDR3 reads CASRSISFQETQYF. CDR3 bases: TGTGCCAGCAGGAGTATAAGCTTCCAAGAGACCCAGTACTTC.

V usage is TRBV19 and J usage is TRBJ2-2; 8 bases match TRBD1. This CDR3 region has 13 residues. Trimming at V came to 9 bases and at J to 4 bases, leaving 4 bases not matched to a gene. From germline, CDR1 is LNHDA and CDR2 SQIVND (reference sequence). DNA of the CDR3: TGTGCCAGCTGCGACAGGGGCACCGGGGAGCTGTTTTTT. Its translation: CASCDRGTGELFF. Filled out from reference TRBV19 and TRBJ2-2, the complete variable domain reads DGGITQSPKYLFRKEGQNVTLSCEQNLNHDAMYWYRQDPGQGLRLIYYSQIVNDFQKGDIAEGYSVSREKKESFPLTVTSAQKNPTAFYLCASCDRGTGELFFGEGSRLTVL.

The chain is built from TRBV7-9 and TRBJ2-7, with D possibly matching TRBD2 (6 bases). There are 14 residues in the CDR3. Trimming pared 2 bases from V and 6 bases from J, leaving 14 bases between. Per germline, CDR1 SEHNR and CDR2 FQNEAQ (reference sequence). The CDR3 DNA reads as TGTGCCAGCAGCTTATCCCTCAGGAGGGGCGAGCAGTACTTC. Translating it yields CASSLSLRRGEQYF.